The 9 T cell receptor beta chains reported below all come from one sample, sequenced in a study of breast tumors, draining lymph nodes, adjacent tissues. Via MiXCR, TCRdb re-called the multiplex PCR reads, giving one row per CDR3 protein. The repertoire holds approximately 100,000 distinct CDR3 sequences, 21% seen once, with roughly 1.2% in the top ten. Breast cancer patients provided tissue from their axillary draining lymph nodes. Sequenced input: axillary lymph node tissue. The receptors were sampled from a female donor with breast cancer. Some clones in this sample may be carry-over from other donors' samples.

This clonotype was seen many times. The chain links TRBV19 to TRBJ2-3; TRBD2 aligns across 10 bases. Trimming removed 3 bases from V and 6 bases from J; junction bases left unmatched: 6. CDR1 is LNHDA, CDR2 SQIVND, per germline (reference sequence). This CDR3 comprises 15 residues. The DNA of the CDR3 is TGTGCCAGTAGTATCATAGCGGGGGGCCACGATACGCAGTATTTT. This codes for CASSIIAGGHDTQYF.

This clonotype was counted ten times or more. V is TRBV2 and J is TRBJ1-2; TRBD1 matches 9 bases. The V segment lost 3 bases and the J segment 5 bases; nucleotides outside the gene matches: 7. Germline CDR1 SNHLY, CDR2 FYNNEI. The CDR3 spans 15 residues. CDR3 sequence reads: CASSDETGQGYGYTF. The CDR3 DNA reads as TGTGCCAGCAGTGACGAGACGGGACAGGGTTATGGCTACACCTTC.

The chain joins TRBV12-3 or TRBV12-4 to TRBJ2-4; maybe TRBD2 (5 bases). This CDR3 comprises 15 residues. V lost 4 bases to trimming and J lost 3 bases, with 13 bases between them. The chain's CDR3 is CASSSQYGNKNIQYF. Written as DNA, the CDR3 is TGTGCCAGCAGTTCACAGTACGGGAACAAAAACATTCAGTACTTC.

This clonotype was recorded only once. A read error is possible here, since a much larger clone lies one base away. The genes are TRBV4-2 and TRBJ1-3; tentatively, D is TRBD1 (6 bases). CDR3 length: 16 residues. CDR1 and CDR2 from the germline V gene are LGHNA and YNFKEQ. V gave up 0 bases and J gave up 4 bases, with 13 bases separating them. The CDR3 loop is CASSQEWTENGNTIYF. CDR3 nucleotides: TGTGCCAGCAGCCAAGAATGGACAGAGAACGGAAACACCATATATTTT.

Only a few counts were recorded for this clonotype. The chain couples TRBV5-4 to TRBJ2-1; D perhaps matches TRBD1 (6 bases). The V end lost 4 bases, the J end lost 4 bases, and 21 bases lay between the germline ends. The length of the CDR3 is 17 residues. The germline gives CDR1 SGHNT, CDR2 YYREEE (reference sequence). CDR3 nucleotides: TGTGCCAGCAGCCGTAGACACAGGGCCGACTTGTACAATGAGCAGTTCTTC. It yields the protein CASSRRHRADLYNEQFF.

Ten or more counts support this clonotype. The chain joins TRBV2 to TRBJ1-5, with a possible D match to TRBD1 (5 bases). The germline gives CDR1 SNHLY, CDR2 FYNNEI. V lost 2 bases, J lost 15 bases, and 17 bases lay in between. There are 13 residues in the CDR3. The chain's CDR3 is CASSEPPRDERHF. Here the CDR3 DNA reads TGTGCCAGCAGTGAACCCCCCCGGGACGAACGGCATTTT.

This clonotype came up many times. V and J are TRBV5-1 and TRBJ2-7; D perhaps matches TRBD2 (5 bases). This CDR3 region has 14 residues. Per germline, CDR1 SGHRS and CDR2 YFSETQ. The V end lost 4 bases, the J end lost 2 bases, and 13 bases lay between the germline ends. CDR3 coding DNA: TGCGCCAGCAGCGAGGGTCCAGGTGCCTACGAGCAGTACTTC. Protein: CASSEGPGAYEQYF.

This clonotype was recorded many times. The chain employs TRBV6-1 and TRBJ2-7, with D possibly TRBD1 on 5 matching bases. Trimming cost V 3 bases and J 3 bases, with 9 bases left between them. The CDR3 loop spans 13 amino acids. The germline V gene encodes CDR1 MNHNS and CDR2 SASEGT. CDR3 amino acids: CASSDARDYEQYF. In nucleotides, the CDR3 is TGTGCCAGCAGTGACGCCAGGGACTACGAGCAGTACTTC.

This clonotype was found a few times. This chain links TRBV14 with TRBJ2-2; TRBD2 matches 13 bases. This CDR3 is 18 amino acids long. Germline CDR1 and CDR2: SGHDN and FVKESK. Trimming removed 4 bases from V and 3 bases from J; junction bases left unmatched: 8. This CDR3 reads CASSRRLAGGPYTGELFF. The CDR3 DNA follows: TGTGCCAGCAGCCGCCGACTAGCGGGAGGACCCTACACCGGGGAGCTGTTTTTT.